This TCR beta chain derives from a study of early T cells in non-severe SARS-CoV-2 infection. Unique molecular identifier tags were affixed to discrete cDNA molecules. TCRdb recomputed calls from the 5' RACE reads with MiXCR, one row per CDR3 protein. The table has under 45,000 distinct CDR3 sequences, over 5% seen once. This clonotype ranks as medium-sized. The starting material was whole blood, obtained at baseline. The TCR was taken from an adult who was a healthcare worker with PCR-confirmed SARS-CoV-2 infection or an uninfected control (not recorded which).

CDR3 bases: TGTGCCAGCAGCCCCCAGACAGGGTCTCAGCCCCAGCATTTT. This gives the protein CASSPQTGSQPQHF. This chain uses TRBV7-2 with TRBJ1-5; 7 bases are shared with TRBD1. CDR1 is SGHTA and CDR2 is FQGNSA in the germline V gene. This CDR3 contains 14 residues. After removal of 5 bases from V and 6 bases from J, the junction contained 7 bases not matched to a gene.